This T cell receptor beta chain was observed in a study of blood T cell repertoires in COVID-19. Turning to the study itself: Acute and convalescent COVID-19 samples came from the United States, Italy and Spain.

The CDR3 has 13 residues. V lost 6 bases, J lost 1 base, and 10 bases lay in between. The germline V gene encodes CDR1 MGHRA and CDR2 YSYEKL. Under the authors' procedure: Nucleated cell counts were estimated from reference gene primer amplification. Method: immunoSEQ multiplex PCR; TCRdb's copy keeps in-frame clones and lacks some. V and J calls and clone size come straight from that table; D and trimming were deduced from the DNA. The data contain roughly 160,000 clones, over 80% of them singletons. The chain couples TRBV4-1 to TRBJ2-7; TRBD1 might be the D (6 bases). The TCR originated in a woman aged 55-69 years with acute or convalescent COVID-19. The sample taken for sequencing was peripheral blood. The CDR3 DNA reads TGCGCCAGCAGGGAGACAGGTTCCTACGAGCAGTACTTC. As protein: CASRETGSYEQYF.